Included here is one T cell receptor (beta chain) sequence, with context. CDR1 is SNHLY, CDR2 FYNNEI, per germline. CDR3 size: 11 residues. Trimming stripped 7 bases from V and 6 bases from J, with 9 bases between. This record belongs to a study of T cells of healthy individuals. One entry per CDR3 protein results from TCRdb running MiXCR on the 5' RACE reads. The sample has about 53,000 distinct CDR3 sequences; about 15% are singletons. The TCR comes from a human donor in good health. The rearrangement joins TRBV2 to TRBJ1-1; D ambiguous. CDR3 DNA: TGTGCCAGCACCTATGGATCTGAAGCTTTCTTT. As protein: CASTYGSEAFF.